This T cell receptor beta chain comes out of a study of shared clonotypes between healthy human individuals (dated by TCRdb to the early 2020s). As for the study more broadly: The cohort comprised a couple of women and three men aged 18 to 49 years. For each donor, CD4 naive and CD4 memory were each given three plates, CD8 naive was given two plates, and CD8 memory was given one plate. Blood TCR repertoires of about 5 healthy adults were deeply sequenced to estimate repertoire size and the extent of clonotype sharing between individuals. Different laboratories and diverse techniques were used to prepare libraries and sequence TCR repertoires, to increase sequencing depth and limit assay-specific biases. Each donor's leukapheresis produced roughly between roughly 0.85 and 10 billion PBMCs. Overall study results and their limits: Compared with non-shared clonotypes, the clonotypes found in all four sorted-subset donors had higher generation probabilities. Only blood was sampled, and tissue TCR repertoires likely differ from those in blood. Estimated clonotype richness was generally larger for naive than for memory subsets. Based on pairwise subsampling, the degree of clonotype sharing among donors was expected to be affected by sequencing depth. Incomplete sequencing was indicated by rarefaction of sorted-subset datasets, despite the large sequencing depth. Across four donors, around 5% of naive CD4, roughly 3.5% of naive CD8, approximately 2.5% of memory CD4, and approximately 0.4% of memory CD8 clonotypes were shared. Because the study included only a small number of donors, the genetic and exposure-history diversity represented was limited.

The sample holds a few counts of this clone. Its target antigen remains unknown. No much larger clone exists at a distance of one base, and base qualities are not known. Different DNA sequences within this sample yield the same CDR3. CDR1 is given as MDHEN and CDR2 as SYDVKM, both from the germline V gene. V gives up 2 bases and J gives up 1 base, and the segment between their germline ends measures 2 bases. Inclusive of the bounding cysteine and phenylalanine, the CDR3 is 12 residues long. Here the CDR3 DNA is all that survives: 36 bases in frame from base 1. Using the deep immunoSEQ assay, multiplex PCR amplified TCR CDR3 regions from genomic DNA. For each cell subset, the extracted genomic DNA was distributed evenly across all wells of several immunoSEQ 96-well plates, and each plate served as one replicate. Each replicate PCR for sorted subsets received approximately 220 ng genomic DNA, equal to about 30,000 T cell genomes. Purified libraries were quantified with a Qubit 3.0 fluorometer, sized on a Bioanalyzer 2100, and re-quantified with the KAPA Library Quantification kit. A separate single-read 150-cycle Illumina NextSeq 550 flow cell was used to sequence each immunoSEQ 96-well plate. The original pipeline was this. The immunoSEQ output contained only junctional sequences without quality scores, so filtering could not match that applied to full-length reads. Sequences were annotated with PyIR, a Python wrapper for IgBLAST v1.9, using IMGT germline references to assign V/J genes and CDR3. Reads were filtered out if the reads had weak V/J assignments (E-value above 1e-6), no CDR3, stop codons, out-of-frame junctions, or ambiguous translated residues. A V3J clonotype was defined by an identical inferred V gene, J gene, and CDR3 amino acid sequence. The percentage overlap between two repertoires was calculated by dividing the number of shared unique clonotypes by the size of the smaller repertoire. RTK rarefaction, the Chao1 estimator, and Recon v2.1 estimates of unobserved clonotypes were used to assess repertoire richness. For all TCRbeta clonotypes obtained by the gDNA method from a few donors, generation probabilities were computed with OLGA. TCRdb obtained this table from immuneACCESS and retained in-frame rearrangements with V and J assigned. These tables miss some clones; where compared with another copy, unresolved V genes account for less than half of the shortfall, and the remainder is unexplained. V and J calls and clone size are as listed in that table; D and trimming were resolved from the DNA. Present in this sample are 550,000 to 600,000 clones, 95% to 98% of which were seen just once. Jointly, the top ten make up around 0.3% of the sample.

CD8 naive samples consisted of CD45RO-negative cells that were positively selected for CCR7, yielding a CD45RA+CCR7+ population without TemRA cells. The donors were healthy, HIV-negative adults with no recently reported acute infections or vaccinations. All donors were Caucasian adults living in Nashville, Tennessee, USA. After blood collection by leukapheresis, PBMCs were isolated using Ficoll-Histopaque density gradient centrifugation and then cryopreserved in the vapor phase of liquid nitrogen. Purity and quantity of every magnetically sorted T cell population were checked by analytical flow cytometry. Each sorted fraction had its genomic DNA isolated and then quantified by UV absorbance on a Nanodrop 2000c.

The receptor was derived from a man under 40 in good health. This receptor chain uses TRBV28 and TRBJ1-1; the D segment cannot be called with confidence. Sequencing was carried out using naive CD8+ T cells sorted from blood. The cell subset or site label on this specimen signifies: CD45RA+CCR7+. The CDR3 region: CASSLGNTEAFF. At the DNA level, the sequence is TGTGCCAGCAGTTTAGGGAACACTGAAGCTTTCTTT.